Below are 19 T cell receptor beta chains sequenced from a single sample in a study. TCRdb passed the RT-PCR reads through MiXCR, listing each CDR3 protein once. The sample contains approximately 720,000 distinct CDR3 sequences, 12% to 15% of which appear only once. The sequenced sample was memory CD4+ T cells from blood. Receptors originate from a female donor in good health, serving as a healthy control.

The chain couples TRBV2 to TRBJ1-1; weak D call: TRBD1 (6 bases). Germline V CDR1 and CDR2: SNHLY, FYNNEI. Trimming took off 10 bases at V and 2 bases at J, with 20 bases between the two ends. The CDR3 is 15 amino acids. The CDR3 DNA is TGTGCCACTACCGGGTCGAGGGGGATTAACACTGAAGCTTTCTTT. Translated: CATTGSRGINTEAFF.

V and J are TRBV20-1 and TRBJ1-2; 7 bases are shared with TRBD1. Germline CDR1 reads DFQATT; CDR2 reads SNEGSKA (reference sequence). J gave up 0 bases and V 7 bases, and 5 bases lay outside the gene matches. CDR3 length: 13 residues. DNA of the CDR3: TGCAGTGTTCACAGGGGAGCTAACTATGGCTACACCTTC. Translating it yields CSVHRGANYGYTF.

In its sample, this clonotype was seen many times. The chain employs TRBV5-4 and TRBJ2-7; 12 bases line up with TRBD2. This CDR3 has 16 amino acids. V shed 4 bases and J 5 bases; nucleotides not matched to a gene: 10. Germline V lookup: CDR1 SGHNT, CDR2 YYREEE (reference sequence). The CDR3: CASSAGLAGSFHEQYF. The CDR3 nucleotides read TGTGCCAGCAGCGCCGGACTAGCGGGATCCTTCCACGAGCAGTACTTC.

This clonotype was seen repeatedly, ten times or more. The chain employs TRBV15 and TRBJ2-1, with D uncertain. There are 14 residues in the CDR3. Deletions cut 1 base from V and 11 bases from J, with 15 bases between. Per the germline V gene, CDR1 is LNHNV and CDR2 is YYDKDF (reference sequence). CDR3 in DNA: TGTGCCACCAGCAGAGGGGATGCCCCAAGCAAGCAGTTCTTC. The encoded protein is CATSRGDAPSKQFF.

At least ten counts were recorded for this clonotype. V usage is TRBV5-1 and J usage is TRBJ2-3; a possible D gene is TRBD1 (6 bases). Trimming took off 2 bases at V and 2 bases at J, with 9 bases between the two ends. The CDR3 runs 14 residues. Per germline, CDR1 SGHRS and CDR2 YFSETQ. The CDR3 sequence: CASSLTGITDTQYF. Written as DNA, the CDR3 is TGCGCCAGCAGCTTAACAGGGATCACAGATACGCAGTATTTT.

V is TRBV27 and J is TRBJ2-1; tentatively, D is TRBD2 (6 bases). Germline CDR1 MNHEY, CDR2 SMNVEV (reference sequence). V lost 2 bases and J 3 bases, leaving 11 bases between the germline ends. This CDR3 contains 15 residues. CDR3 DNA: TGTGCCAGCAGTTTAGGAGGGATGTTCTACAATGAGCAGTTCTTC. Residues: CASSLGGMFYNEQFF.

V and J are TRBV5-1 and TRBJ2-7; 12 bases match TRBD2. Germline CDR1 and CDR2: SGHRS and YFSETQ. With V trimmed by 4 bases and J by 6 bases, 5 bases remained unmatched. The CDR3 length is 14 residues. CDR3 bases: TGCGCCAGCAGCGCTGGGACTAGCGGGTTCGAGCAGTACTTC. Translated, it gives CASSAGTSGFEQYF.

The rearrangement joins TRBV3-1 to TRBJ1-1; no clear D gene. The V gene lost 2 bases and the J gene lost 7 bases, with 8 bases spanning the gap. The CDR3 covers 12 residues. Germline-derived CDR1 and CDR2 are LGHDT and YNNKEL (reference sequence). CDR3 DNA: TGTGCCAGCAGCCAATTTATCAATGAAGCTTTCTTT. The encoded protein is CASSQFINEAFF.

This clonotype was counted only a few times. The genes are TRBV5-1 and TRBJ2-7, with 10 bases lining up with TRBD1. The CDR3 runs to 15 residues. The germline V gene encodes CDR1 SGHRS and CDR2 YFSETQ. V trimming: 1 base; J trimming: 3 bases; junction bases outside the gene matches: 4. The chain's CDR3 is CASSLTGTGDYEQYF. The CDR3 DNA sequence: TGCGCCAGCAGCTTGACCGGGACAGGGGACTACGAGCAGTACTTC.

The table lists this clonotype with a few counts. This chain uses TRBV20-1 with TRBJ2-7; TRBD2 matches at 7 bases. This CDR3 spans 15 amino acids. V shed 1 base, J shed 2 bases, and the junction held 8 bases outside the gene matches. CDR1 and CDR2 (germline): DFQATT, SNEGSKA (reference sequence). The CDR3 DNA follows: TGCAGTGCTAGAGGTCAGGCTAGCGGTCCCTACGAGCAGTACTTC. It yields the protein CSARGQASGPYEQYF.

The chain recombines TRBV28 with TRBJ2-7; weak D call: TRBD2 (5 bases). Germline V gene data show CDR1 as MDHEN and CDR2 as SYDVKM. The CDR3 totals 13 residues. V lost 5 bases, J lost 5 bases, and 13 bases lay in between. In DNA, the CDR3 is TGTGCCAGCAGTCTCCTCGGGGATAACGAGCAGTACTTC. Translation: CASSLLGDNEQYF. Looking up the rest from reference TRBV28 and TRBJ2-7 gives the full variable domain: DVKVTQSSRYLVKRTGEKVFLECVQDMDHENMFWYRQDPGLGLRLIYFSYDVKMKEKGDIPEGYSVSREKKERFSLILESASTNQTSMYLCASSLLGDNEQYFGPGTRLTVT.

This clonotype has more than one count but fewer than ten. CDR3 bases: TGTGCCAGCAGTTACCGGACAGGGTCCACCGGGGAGCTGTTTTTT. As protein: CASSYRTGSTGELFF. The chain uses TRBV6-2 or TRBV6-3 and TRBJ2-2; TRBD1 matches 8 bases. Germline trimming cut 2 bases from V and 4 bases from J; bases unmatched to any gene: 3. The CDR3 is 15 residues long. CDR1 and CDR2 from the germline V gene are MNHEY and SVGEGT.

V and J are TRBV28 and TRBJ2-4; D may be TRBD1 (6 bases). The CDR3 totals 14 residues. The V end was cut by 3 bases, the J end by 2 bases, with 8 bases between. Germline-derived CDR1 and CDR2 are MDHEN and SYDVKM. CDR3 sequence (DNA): TGTGCCAGCAGTTTCGGACAGCCCAAAAACATTCAGTACTTC. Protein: CASSFGQPKNIQYF.

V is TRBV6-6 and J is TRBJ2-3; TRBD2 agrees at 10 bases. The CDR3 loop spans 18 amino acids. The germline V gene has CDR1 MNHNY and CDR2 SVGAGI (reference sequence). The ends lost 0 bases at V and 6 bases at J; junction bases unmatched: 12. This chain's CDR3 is CASSYSGGSSGSADTQYF. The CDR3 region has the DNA TGTGCCAGCAGTTACTCGGGGGGATCTAGCGGGAGTGCGGATACGCAGTATTTT.

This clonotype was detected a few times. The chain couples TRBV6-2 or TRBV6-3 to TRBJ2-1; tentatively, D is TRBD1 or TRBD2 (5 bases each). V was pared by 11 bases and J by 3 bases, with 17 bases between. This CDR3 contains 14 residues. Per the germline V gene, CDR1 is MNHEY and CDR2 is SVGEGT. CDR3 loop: CAPNGGSNYNEQFF. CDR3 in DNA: TGTGCCCCCAATGGGGGATCCAACTACAATGAGCAGTTCTTC.

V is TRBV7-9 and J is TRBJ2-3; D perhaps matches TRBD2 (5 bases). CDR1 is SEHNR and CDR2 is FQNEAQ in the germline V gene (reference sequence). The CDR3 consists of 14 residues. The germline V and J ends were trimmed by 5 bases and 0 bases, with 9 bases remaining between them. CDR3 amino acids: CASSHRGSTDTQYF. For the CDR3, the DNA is TGTGCCAGCAGCCACAGAGGGAGCACAGATACGCAGTATTTT.

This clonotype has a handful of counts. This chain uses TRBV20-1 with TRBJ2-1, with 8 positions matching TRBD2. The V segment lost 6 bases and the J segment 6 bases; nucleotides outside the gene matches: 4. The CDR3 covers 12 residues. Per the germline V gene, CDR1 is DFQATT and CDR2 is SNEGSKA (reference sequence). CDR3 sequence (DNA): TGCAGTGCCCAGACTAGCGCCAATGAGCAGTTCTTC. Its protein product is CSAQTSANEQFF.

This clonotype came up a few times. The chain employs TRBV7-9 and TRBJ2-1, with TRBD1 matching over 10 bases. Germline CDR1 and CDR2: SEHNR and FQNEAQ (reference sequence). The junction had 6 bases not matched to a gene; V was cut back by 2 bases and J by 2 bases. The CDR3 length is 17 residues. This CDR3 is CASSLPLGQGAYNEQFF. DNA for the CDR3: TGTGCCAGCAGCTTACCCCTAGGACAGGGGGCCTACAATGAGCAGTTCTTC.

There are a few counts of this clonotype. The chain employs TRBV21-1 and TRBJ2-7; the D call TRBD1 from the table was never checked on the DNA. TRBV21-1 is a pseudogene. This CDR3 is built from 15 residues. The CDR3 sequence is CASSKGNRGLHEQYF. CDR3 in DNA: TGTGCCAGCAGCAAAGGAAACAGGGGGTTACACGAGCAGTACTTC.